A single sample is the source of the 27 T cell receptor beta chains below, sequenced in a study of CD4 T cell repertoires in COVID-19. What these receptors recognize is not known. The repertoire was sequenced with immunoSEQ multiplex PCR; TCRdb's copy has only in-frame clones and lacks some. The table records more than 1,500 clones, around 16% of them present only once. The sequenced sample was memory CD4+ T cells, cultured in vitro, obtained after recovery from COVID-19. The receptors derive from a human donor who had COVID-19.

The chain has TRBV12-3 or TRBV12-4 and TRBJ2-2, with 7 bases identical to TRBD1. The V segment lost 5 bases and the J segment 7 bases; nucleotides outside the gene matches: 1. The CDR3 sequence is 12 residues long. CDR3 region: CASSQGVGELFF. In DNA form, the CDR3 reads TGTGCCAGCAGTCAGGGGGTCGGGGAGCTGTTTTTT.

The chain has TRBV27 and TRBJ2-2; no clear D gene. With 5 bases removed from V and 1 base from J, the gap between germline ends came to 11 bases. This CDR3 contains 15 residues. The germline V gene has CDR1 MNHEY and CDR2 SMNVEV (reference sequence). The DNA for the CDR3 is TGTGCCAGCAGTACCCGACGGGTGAACACCGGGGAGCTGTTTTTT. Its protein is CASSTRRVNTGELFF.

Sample share makes this clone medium-sized. V usage is TRBV24-1 and J usage is TRBJ2-3; 11 bases match TRBD2. Germline CDR1 is KGHDR and CDR2 is SFDVKD. V dropped 5 bases and J dropped 9; count of bases not matched to a gene: 6. The CDR3 has 14 amino acids. CDR3 residues: CATSVAGGPQTQYF. As DNA, the CDR3 is TGTGCCACCAGTGTAGCGGGAGGGCCGCAGACGCAGTATTTT.

By proportion, this clone is large. The rearrangement links TRBV2 to TRBJ1-3, with 7 bases lining up with TRBD1. Trimming at V came to 6 bases and at J to 1 base, leaving 6 bases not matched to a gene. Germline V CDR1 and CDR2: SNHLY, FYNNEI. The CDR3 extends over 15 amino acids. In nucleotides, the CDR3 is TGTGCCAGCAGCCAACAGGGGAGGTCTGGAAACACCATATATTTT. This encodes CASSQQGRSGNTIYF.

This clone has more than one count but fewer than ten. V and J are TRBV6-5 and TRBJ2-1, with D maybe TRBD2 (5 bases). Germline V gives CDR1 MNHEY, CDR2 SVGAGI. CDR3 length equals 13 residues. V was clipped by 6 bases and J by 7 bases, with 13 bases between them. This chain's CDR3 is CASSPERGNEQFF. Written as DNA, the CDR3 is TGTGCCAGCAGCCCGGAACGAGGGAATGAGCAGTTCTTC.

This clone is termed medium-sized. The rearrangement links TRBV29-1 to TRBJ1-2; D is undetermined. V was clipped by 6 bases and J by 14 bases, with 22 bases between them. Germline CDR1 reads SQVTM; CDR2 reads ANQGSEA. This CDR3 contains 12 residues. The CDR3 spells CSVRPYDGSETF. The CDR3, as DNA: TGCAGCGTAAGACCATACGACGGGTCTGAGACCTTC.

This clone was counted a few times. The chain uses TRBV6-6 and TRBJ2-7, with 8 bases lining up with TRBD1. The CDR3 sequence is 15 residues long. The V gene end was trimmed by 6 bases and the J gene end by 7 bases; junction bases not matched to a gene: 14. Germline V gene sequence: CDR1 MNHNY, CDR2 SVGAGI (reference sequence). The CDR3 here is CASRIRQGSLGEQYF. The CDR3 region has the DNA TGTGCCAGCAGGATCAGACAGGGGTCTTTAGGGGAGCAGTACTTC.

In its sample, this clone is medium-sized. This chain joins TRBV11-2 and TRBJ2-2, with D maybe TRBD2 (6 bases). Germline V gene data show CDR1 as SGHAT and CDR2 as FQNNGV. With 0 bases removed from V and 15 bases from J, the gap between germline ends came to 17 bases. This CDR3 spans 14 amino acids. The CDR3 bases are TGTGCCAGCAGCTTAGATCTCTCCCTCGGAGGGGTGTTTTTT. Its protein is CASSLDLSLGGVFF.

In its sample, this clone ranks as medium-sized. The chain combines TRBV4-2 with TRBJ2-1, with 12 positions matching TRBD1. Germline V gene sequence: CDR1 LGHNA, CDR2 YNFKEQ. The length of the CDR3 is 16 residues. Trimming at V came to 0 bases and at J to 9 bases, leaving 6 bases not matched to a gene. The CDR3 region has the DNA TGTGCCAGCAGCCAAGATATGGGGACAGGGGGCAGTGAGCAGTTCTTC. Translation: CASSQDMGTGGSEQFF.

By sample fraction, this clone is medium-sized. The J gene is TRBJ1-2, the V gene TRBV7-6; no firm D call. V dropped 5 bases and J dropped 2 bases, with 9 bases sitting between them. The germline V gene encodes CDR1 SGHVS and CDR2 FNYEAQ. This CDR3 comprises 13 residues. The CDR3 reads CASSLPANYGYTF. CDR3 bases: TGTGCCAGCAGCCTCCCAGCCAACTATGGCTACACCTTC. The full variable domain, in which reference TRBV7-6 and TRBJ1-2 provide the parts outside the CDR3, is GAGVSQSPRYKVTKRGQDVALRCDPISGHVSLYWYRQALGQGPEFLTYFNYEAQQDKSGLPNDRFSAERPEGSISTLTIQRTEQRDSAMYRCASSLPANYGYTFGSGTRLTVV.

This clone showed up just a few times. The V and J genes are TRBV5-4 and TRBJ2-3, with TRBD2 as a possible D gene (6 bases). This CDR3 is 12 amino acids long. V was trimmed by 0 bases and J by 11 bases, leaving 10 bases between them. Germline V CDR1 and CDR2: SGHNT, YYREEE (reference sequence). The CDR3: CASSLEPSVQYF. CDR3 sequence (DNA): TGTGCCAGCAGCTTGGAACCTAGCGTGCAGTATTTT.

In this sample, this clone is medium-sized. The chain combines TRBV9 with TRBJ1-5; no reliable D call. The CDR3 contains 15 residues. Germline V gene lookup returns CDR1 SGDLS and CDR2 YYNGEE. Trimming removed 0 bases at V and 0 bases at J, with 7 bases between. In DNA form, the CDR3 reads TGTGCCAGCAGCGTAGCTGCAGGTAGCAATCAGCCCCAGCATTTT. Translating gives CASSVAAGSNQPQHF.

This clone is categorized as medium-sized. The CDR3 spells CASSPRLAGVTGELFF. The CDR3 DNA is TGTGCCAGCAGCCCACGACTAGCGGGGGTCACCGGGGAGCTGTTTTTT. This chain connects TRBV9 to TRBJ2-2; 12 nucleotides match TRBD2. CDR3 length equals 16 residues. Trimming removed 4 bases from V and 4 bases from J; junction bases left unmatched: 5. CDR1 and CDR2 (germline): SGDLS, YYNGEE.

The chain links TRBV3-1 (or the pseudogene TRBV3-2) to TRBJ2-7; D unresolved. Trimming pared 4 bases from V and 0 bases from J, leaving 13 bases between. Germline V gives CDR1 LGHDT, CDR2 YNNKEL (reference sequence). This CDR3 is built from 15 residues. CDR3 residues: CASSLQPLSSYEQYF. The CDR3 DNA reads as TGTGCCAGCAGCCTCCAACCCCTAAGCTCCTACGAGCAGTACTTC.

This chain links TRBV3-1 (or the pseudogene TRBV3-2) with TRBJ1-6; D remains ambiguous. V lost 5 bases and J lost 5, with 19 bases in between. Germline CDR1 and CDR2: LGHDT and YNNKEL (reference sequence). This CDR3 has 17 amino acids. The CDR3 DNA reads as TGTGCCAGCAGCTATCATGGTCCCATACATCATAATTCACCCCTCCACTTT. It translates to CASSYHGPIHHNSPLHF.

This clone was observed a handful of times. J is TRBJ2-5 and V is TRBV29-1; D not certain. CDR3 length: 12 residues. The V and J ends lost 4 bases and 5 bases respectively, with 11 bases between them. Germline-derived CDR1 and CDR2 are SQVTM and ANQGSEA. The CDR3 region has the DNA TGCAGCGTTGGTGCCTTCGGGGAGACCCAGTACTTC. Amino acids: CSVGAFGETQYF.

This clone was found a few times. The genes are TRBV18 and TRBJ2-1; 10 bases are a match to TRBD2. J gave up 7 bases and V 5 bases, and 11 bases lay outside the gene matches. This CDR3 contains 16 residues. The germline V gene has CDR1 KGHSH and CDR2 LQKENI. The CDR3 sequence is CASSSASGRAVNEQFF. In DNA, the CDR3 is TGTGCCAGCTCAAGCGCGAGCGGGAGGGCCGTTAATGAGCAGTTCTTC.

Written as DNA, the CDR3 is TGTGCCAGCAGTTTGCTCTCATCCACCCACGAGCAGTACTTC. Translation gives CASSLLSSTHEQYF. This chain connects TRBV27 to TRBJ2-7; D uncertain. The CDR3 is 14 residues long. The V end lost 3 bases, the J end lost 5 bases, and 14 bases lay between the germline ends. Germline CDR1 and CDR2: MNHEY and SMNVEV (reference sequence).

This clone was detected only a few times. The chain links TRBV19 to TRBJ1-1; D gene uncertain. V lost 7 bases and J lost 2, with 8 bases in between. The CDR3 loop spans 12 amino acids. CDR1 is LNHDA, CDR2 SQIVND, per germline (reference sequence). CDR3 loop: CASNIRNTEAFF. Here the CDR3 DNA reads TGTGCCAGTAACATCCGAAACACTGAAGCTTTCTTT.

This clone is labeled medium-sized. The chain joins TRBV18 to TRBJ2-7; D gene unclear. Germline V gene data show CDR1 as KGHSH and CDR2 as LQKENI. V lost 2 bases to trimming and J lost 3 bases, with 5 bases between them. This CDR3 contains 12 residues. The CDR3 loop is CASSPLNYEQYF. The CDR3 DNA follows: TGTGCCAGCTCACCATTAAACTACGAGCAGTACTTC.

This chain links TRBV11-2 with TRBJ2-7; maybe TRBD1 (6 bases). Trimming took 0 bases from V and 2 from J, leaving 11 bases between them. The germline CDR1 and CDR2 sequences are SGHAT and FQNNGV. The CDR3 is made up of 15 amino acids. CDR3 bases: TGTGCCAGCAGCTTAGATTCACAGGGTGCCTACGAGCAGTACTTC. Translated: CASSLDSQGAYEQYF. The full variable domain, completed using reference TRBV11-2 and TRBJ2-7, is EAGVAQSPRYKIIEKRQSVAFWCNPISGHATLYWYQQILGQGPKLLIQFQNNGVVDDSQLPKDRFSAERLKGVDSTLKIQPAKLEDSAVYLCASSLDSQGAYEQYFGPGTRLTVT.

This clone appeared a few times. This chain uses TRBV6-5 with TRBJ2-5; TRBD1 agrees at 11 bases. The germline V gene has CDR1 MNHEY and CDR2 SVGAGI. The CDR3 length is 15 residues. J was trimmed by 5 bases and V by 6 bases; bases with no gene match: 8. This chain's CDR3 is CASSRRDRGGETQYF. CDR3 sequence (DNA): TGTGCCAGCAGCCGCCGGGACAGGGGGGGGGAGACCCAGTACTTC.

The chain couples TRBV6-4 to TRBJ2-2; D is perhaps TRBD2 (5 bases). The germline V gene encodes CDR1 MRHNA and CDR2 SNTAGT. The CDR3 loop spans 16 amino acids. V was cut by 2 bases and J by 0 bases, with 10 bases left in between. CDR3 sequence (DNA): TGTGCCAGCAGTGACCGGGGTCCCGCGAACACCGGGGAGCTGTTTTTT. This gives the protein CASSDRGPANTGELFF.

This clone is medium-sized. The CDR3 protein is CASSIGTQETQYF. The CDR3 bases are TGTGCCAGTAGTATAGGGACCCAAGAGACCCAGTACTTC. The V gene is TRBV19, the J gene TRBJ2-5, with no clear D. The CDR3 has 13 amino acids. CDR1 and CDR2 from the germline V gene are LNHDA and SQIVND (reference sequence). V was cut by 1 base and J by 1 base, with 4 bases left in between.

This clone was found a few times. The V gene is TRBV7-8, the J gene TRBJ2-3; 9 bases align to TRBD2. Germline V gene data show CDR1 as SGHVS and CDR2 as FQNEAQ. V was clipped by 1 base and J by 2 bases; unmatched bases: 4. The CDR3 loop spans 16 amino acids. The DNA of the CDR3 is TGTGCCAGCAGCTTAGTGGCGGGAGGGGACACAGATACGCAGTATTTT. Translation: CASSLVAGGDTDTQYF.

CDR3 loop: CASNRDPLNEQFF. DNA of the CDR3: TGTGCCAGCAACCGGGACCCCCTCAATGAGCAGTTCTTC. The chain couples TRBV6-5 to TRBJ2-1; D is possibly TRBD1 or TRBD2 (5 bases each). Germline loops: CDR1 MNHEY, CDR2 SVGAGI. CDR3 length: 13 amino acids. V lost 7 bases to trimming and J lost 6 bases, with 13 bases between them.

The sample holds a few counts of this clone. The chain combines TRBV11-2 with TRBJ1-2; TRBD1 matches 7 bases. V trimming: 11 bases; J trimming: 4 bases; junction bases outside the gene matches: 10. In germline, CDR1 is SGHAT, CDR2 FQNNGV. The CDR3 length is 13 residues. CDR3 protein: CAAVRGVGYGYTF. The CDR3 DNA reads TGTGCCGCGGTCAGGGGGGTGGGCTATGGCTACACCTTC. Full variable domain (missing parts from reference TRBV11-2 and TRBJ1-2): EAGVAQSPRYKIIEKRQSVAFWCNPISGHATLYWYQQILGQGPKLLIQFQNNGVVDDSQLPKDRFSAERLKGVDSTLKIQPAKLEDSAVYLCAAVRGVGYGYTFGSGTRLTVV.